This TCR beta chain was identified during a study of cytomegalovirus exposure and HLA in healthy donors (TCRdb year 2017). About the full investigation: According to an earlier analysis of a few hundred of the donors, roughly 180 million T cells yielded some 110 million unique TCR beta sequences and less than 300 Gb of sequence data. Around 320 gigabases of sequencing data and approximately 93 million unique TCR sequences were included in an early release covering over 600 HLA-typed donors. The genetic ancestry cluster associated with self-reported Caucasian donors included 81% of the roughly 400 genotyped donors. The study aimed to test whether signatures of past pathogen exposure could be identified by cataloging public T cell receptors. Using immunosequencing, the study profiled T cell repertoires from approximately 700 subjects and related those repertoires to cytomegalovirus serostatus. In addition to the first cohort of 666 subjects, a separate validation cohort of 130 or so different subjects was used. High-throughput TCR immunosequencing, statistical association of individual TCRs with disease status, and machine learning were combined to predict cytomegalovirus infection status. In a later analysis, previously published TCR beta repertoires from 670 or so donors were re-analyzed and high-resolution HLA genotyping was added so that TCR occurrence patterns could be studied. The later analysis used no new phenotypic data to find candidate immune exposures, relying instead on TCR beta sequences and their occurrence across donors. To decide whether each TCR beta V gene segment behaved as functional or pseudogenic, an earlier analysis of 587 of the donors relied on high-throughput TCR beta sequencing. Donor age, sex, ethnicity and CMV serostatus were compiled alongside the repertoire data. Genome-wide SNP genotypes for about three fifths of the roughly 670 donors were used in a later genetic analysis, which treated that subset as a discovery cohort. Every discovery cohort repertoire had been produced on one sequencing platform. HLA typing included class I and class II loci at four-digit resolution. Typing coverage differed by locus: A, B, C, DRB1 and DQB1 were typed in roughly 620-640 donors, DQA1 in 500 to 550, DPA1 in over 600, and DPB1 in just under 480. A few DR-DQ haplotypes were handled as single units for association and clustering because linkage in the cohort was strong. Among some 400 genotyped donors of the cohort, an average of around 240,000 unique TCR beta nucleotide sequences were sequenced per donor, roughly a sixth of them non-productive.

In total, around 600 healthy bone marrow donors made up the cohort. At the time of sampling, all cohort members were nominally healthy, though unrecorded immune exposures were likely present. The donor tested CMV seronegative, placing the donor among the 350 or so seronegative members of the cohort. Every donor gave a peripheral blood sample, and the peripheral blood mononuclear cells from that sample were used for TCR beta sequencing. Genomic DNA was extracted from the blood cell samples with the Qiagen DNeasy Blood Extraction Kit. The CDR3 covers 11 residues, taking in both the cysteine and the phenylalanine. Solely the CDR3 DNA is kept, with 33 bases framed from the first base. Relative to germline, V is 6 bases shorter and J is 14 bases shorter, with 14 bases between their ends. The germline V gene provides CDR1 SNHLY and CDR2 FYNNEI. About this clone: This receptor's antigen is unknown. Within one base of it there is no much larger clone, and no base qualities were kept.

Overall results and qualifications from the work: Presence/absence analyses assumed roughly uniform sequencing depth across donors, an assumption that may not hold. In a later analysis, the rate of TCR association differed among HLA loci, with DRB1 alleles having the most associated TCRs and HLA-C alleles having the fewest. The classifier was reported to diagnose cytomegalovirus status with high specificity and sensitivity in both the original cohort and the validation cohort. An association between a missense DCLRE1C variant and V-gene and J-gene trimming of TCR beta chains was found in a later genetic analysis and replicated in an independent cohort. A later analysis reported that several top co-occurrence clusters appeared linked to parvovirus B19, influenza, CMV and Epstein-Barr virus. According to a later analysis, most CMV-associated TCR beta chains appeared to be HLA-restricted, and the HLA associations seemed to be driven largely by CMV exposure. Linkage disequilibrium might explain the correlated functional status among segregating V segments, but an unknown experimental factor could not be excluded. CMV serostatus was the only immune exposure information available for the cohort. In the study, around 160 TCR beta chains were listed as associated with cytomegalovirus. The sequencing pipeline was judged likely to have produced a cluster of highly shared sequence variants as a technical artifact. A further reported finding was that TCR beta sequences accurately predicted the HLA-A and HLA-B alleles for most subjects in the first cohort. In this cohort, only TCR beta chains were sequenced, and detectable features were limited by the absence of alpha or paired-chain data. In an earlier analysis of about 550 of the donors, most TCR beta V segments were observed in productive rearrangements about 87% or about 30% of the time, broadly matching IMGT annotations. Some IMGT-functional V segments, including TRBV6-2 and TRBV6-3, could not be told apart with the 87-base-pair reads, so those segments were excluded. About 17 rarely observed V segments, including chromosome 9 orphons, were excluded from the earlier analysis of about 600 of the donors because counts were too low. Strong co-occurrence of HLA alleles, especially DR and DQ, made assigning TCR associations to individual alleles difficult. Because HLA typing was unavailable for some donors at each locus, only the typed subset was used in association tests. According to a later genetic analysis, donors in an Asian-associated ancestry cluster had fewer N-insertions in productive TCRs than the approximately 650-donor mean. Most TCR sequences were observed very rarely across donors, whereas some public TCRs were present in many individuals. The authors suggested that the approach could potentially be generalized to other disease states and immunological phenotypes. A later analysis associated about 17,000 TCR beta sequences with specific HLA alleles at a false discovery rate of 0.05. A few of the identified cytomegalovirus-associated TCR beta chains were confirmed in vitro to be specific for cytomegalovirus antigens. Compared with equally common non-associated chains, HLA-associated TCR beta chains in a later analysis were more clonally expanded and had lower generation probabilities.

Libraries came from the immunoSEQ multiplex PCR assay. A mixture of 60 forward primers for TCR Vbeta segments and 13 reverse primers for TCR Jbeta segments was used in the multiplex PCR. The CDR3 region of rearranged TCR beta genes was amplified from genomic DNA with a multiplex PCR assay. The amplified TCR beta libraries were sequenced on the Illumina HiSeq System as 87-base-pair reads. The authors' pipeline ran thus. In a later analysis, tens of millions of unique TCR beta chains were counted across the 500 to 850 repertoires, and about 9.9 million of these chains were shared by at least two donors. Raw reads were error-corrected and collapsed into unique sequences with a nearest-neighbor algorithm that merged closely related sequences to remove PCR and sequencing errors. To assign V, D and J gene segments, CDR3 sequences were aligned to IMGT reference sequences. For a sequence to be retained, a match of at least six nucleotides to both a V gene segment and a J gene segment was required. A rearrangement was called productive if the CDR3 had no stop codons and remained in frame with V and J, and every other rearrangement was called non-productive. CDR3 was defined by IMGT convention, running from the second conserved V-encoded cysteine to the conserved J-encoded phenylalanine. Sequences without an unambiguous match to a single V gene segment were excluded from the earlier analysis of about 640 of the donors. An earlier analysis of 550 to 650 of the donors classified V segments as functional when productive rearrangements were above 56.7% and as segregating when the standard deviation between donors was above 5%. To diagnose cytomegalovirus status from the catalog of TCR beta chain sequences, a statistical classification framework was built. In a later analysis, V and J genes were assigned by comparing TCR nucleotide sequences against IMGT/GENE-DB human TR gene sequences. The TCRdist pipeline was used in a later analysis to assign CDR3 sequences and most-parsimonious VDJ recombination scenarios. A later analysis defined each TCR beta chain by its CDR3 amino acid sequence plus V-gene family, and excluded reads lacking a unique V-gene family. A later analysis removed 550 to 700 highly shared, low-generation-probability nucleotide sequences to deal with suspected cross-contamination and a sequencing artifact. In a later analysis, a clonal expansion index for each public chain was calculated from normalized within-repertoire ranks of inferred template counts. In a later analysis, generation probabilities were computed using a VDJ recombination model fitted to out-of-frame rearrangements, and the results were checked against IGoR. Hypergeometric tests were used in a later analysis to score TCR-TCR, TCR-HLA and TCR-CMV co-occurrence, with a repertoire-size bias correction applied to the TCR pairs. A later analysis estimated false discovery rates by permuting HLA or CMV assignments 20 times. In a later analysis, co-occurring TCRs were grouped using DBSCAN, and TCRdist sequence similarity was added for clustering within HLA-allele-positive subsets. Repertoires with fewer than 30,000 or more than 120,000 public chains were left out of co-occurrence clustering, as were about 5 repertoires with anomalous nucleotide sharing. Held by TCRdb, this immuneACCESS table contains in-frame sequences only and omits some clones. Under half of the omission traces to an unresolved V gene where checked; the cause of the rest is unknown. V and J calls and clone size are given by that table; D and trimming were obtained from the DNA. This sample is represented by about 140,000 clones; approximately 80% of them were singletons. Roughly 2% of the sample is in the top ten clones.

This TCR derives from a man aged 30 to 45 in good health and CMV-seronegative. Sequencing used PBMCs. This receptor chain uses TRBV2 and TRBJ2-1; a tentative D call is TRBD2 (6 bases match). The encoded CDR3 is CASSSGGLEFF. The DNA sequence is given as TGTGCCAGCAGCTCCGGGGGACTGGAGTTCTTC. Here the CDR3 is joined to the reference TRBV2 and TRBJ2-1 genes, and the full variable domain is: EPEVTQTPSHQVTQMGQEVILRCVPISNHLYFYWYRQILGQKVEFLVSFYNNEISEKSEIFDDQFSVERPDGSNFTLKIRSTKLEDSAMYFCASSSGGLEFFGPGTRLTVL.